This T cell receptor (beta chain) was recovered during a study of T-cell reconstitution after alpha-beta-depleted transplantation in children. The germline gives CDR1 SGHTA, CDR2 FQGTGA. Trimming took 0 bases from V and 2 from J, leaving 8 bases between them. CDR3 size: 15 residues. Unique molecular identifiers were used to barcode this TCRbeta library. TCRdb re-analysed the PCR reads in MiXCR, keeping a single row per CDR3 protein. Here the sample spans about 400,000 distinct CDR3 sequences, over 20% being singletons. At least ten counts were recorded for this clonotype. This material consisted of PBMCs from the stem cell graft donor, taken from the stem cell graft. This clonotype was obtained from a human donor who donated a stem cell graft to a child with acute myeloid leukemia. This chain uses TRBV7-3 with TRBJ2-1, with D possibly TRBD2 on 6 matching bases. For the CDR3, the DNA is TGTGCCAGCAGCTTAACTGGGAGGCCCTACAATGAGCAGTTCTTC. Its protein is CASSLTGRPYNEQFF.